The 26 T cell receptor beta chains presented below share a single source sample, sequenced in a study of beta chain features in type 1 diabetes. General observations from the study: A moderate, significant TCRB CDR3 shortening appeared in type 1 diabetes across four CD4+ subsets.

Antigens for these TCRs are unknown. Every bit of the isolated RNA underwent reverse transcription, so sequencing read expressed TCRB transcripts. Repertoires were generated with immunoSEQ multiplex PCR, while TCRdb's copy carries only in-frame clones and drops some. The sample contains about 340,000 clones, approximately 13% of which appear only once. The sample consisted of naive CD4+ T cells from blood. These receptors all stem from a woman aged 18 to 35 with type 1 diabetes.

This clone has just a few counts. The chain uses TRBV29-1 and TRBJ1-1; a weak D match, TRBD1 (5 bases). V lost 1 base and J 8 bases, leaving 8 bases between the germline ends. The CDR3 sequence is 11 residues long. Per germline, CDR1 SQVTM and CDR2 ANQGSEA. The CDR3 nucleotides are TGCAGCGTTGAAGGCCGACAGGAAGCTTTCTTT. This gives the protein CSVEGRQEAFF. The whole variable domain, filled in from reference TRBV29-1 and TRBJ1-1, reads SAVISQKPSRDICQRGTSLTIQCQVDSQVTMMFWYRQQPGQSLTLIATANQGSEATYESGFVIDKFPISRPNLTFSTLTVSNMSPEDSSIYLCSVEGRQEAFFGQGTRLTVV.

This clone was seen a few times. The chain has TRBV7-2 and TRBJ2-3; no firm D call. The germline gives CDR1 SGHTA, CDR2 FQGNSA. The CDR3 is 16 residues long. The ends were cut back, 1 base at V and 1 base at J, with 12 bases in the middle. CDR3 nucleotides: TGTGCCAGCAGCTTAGTCTCTAAGGCGGGCACAGATACGCAGTATTTT. Amino acid sequence: CASSLVSKAGTDTQYF. Full variable domain (rest looked up from reference TRBV7-2 and TRBJ2-3): GAGVSQSPSNKVTEKGKDVELRCDPISGHTALYWYRQSLGQGLEFLIYFQGNSAPDKSGLPSDRFSAERTGGSVSTLTIQRTQQEDSAVYLCASSLVSKAGTDTQYFGPGTRLTVL.

The V gene is TRBV14, the J gene TRBJ2-3, with 10 nucleotides matching TRBD2. CDR1 SGHDN and CDR2 FVKESK come from the germline V gene. V was clipped by 3 bases and J by 1 base; unmatched bases: 4. The CDR3 loop spans 16 amino acids. CDR3 protein: CASSHYSGRGTDTQYF. The CDR3 coding sequence is TGTGCCAGCAGCCACTACAGCGGGAGGGGCACAGATACGCAGTATTTT.

This clone has just a few counts. The rearrangement joins TRBV19 to TRBJ2-4, with D uncertain. CDR3 length: 16 amino acids. V dropped 5 bases and J dropped 1 base, with 15 bases sitting between them. Germline V gives CDR1 LNHDA, CDR2 SQIVND (reference sequence). The CDR3 DNA follows: TGTGCCAGTAGTTGGTGGGTGACTGACGCCAAAAACATTCAGTACTTC. Translation gives CASSWWVTDAKNIQYF. Variable domain in full (rest from reference TRBV19 and TRBJ2-4): DGGITQSPKYLFRKEGQNVTLSCEQNLNHDAMYWYRQDPGQGLRLIYYSQIVNDFQKGDIAEGYSVSREKKESFPLTVTSAQKNPTAFYLCASSWWVTDAKNIQYFGAGTRLSVL.

CDR3 residues: CASSLIGTTTGELFF. The CDR3 DNA reads as TGTGCCAGCAGCTTAATTGGGACTACCACCGGGGAGCTGTTTTTT. The chain couples TRBV11-2 to TRBJ2-2, with TRBD2 matching 7 bases. The trim removed 2 bases at V and 4 bases at J, leaving 4 bases unmatched. CDR1 is SGHAT, CDR2 FQNNGV, per germline. The CDR3 is 15 residues long.

This clone was picked up a small number of times. V gene TRBV6-6 combines with J gene TRBJ2-7; 9 positions match TRBD1. V shed 6 bases, J shed 3 bases, and the junction held 6 bases outside the gene matches. The CDR3 has 14 amino acids. Germline CDR1 MNHNY, CDR2 SVGAGI (reference sequence). The DNA for the CDR3 is TGTGCCAGCAGCTCCGGGACAGGGTACTACGAGCAGTACTTC. Its translation is CASSSGTGYYEQYF.

The CDR3 reads CASKSGRIYNEQFF. The CDR3 coding sequence is TGTGCCAGTAAGAGCGGGAGGATCTACAATGAGCAGTTCTTC. The chain couples TRBV19 to TRBJ2-1, with 9 bases aligning to TRBD2. The V and J ends lost 7 bases and 3 bases, in that order; junction bases with no gene match: 4. CDR3 length equals 14 residues. Germline V lookup: CDR1 LNHDA, CDR2 SQIVND (reference sequence).

The chain links TRBV6-6 to TRBJ2-3; D not certain. The CDR3 has 12 amino acids. The germline V gene encodes CDR1 MNHNY and CDR2 SVGAGI (reference sequence). Trimming shortened V by 0 bases and J by 6 bases, and 4 bases separated the two germline ends. This CDR3 reads CASSYSGDTQYF. CDR3 bases: TGTGCCAGCAGTTACTCTGGCGATACGCAGTATTTT.

The chain links TRBV20-1 to TRBJ2-5; D is unclear. V lost 0 bases and J 9 bases, leaving 8 bases between the germline ends. CDR3 length: 11 residues. Germline lookup yields CDR1 DFQATT and CDR2 SNEGSKA (reference sequence). The CDR3 bases are TGCAGTGCTAGAGAATTAGTGGCCCAGTACTTC. Its protein product is CSARELVAQYF.

This clone was counted a few times. This CDR3 reads CASSQGKGQTGANVLTF. DNA of the CDR3: TGCGCCAGCAGCCAAGGCAAGGGACAGACTGGGGCCAACGTCCTGACTTTC. The V and J genes are TRBV4-3 and TRBJ2-6; TRBD1 matches 7 bases. Trimming removed 1 base from V and 2 bases from J; junction bases left unmatched: 5. The CDR3 is 17 residues long. CDR1 is LGHNA, CDR2 YSLEER, per germline.

The rearrangement links TRBV11-2 to TRBJ1-2, with D uncertain. The CDR3 is made up of 12 amino acids. Germline assignment: CDR1 SGHAT and CDR2 FQNNGV. V gave up 5 bases and J gave up 7 bases, with 11 bases separating them. As DNA, the CDR3 is TGTGCCAGCAGCCCACTCACGGGTGGCTACACCTTC. Residues: CASSPLTGGYTF. The full variable domain, its missing parts supplied by reference TRBV11-2 and TRBJ1-2, is EAGVAQSPRYKIIEKRQSVAFWCNPISGHATLYWYQQILGQGPKLLIQFQNNGVVDDSQLPKDRFSAERLKGVDSTLKIQPAKLEDSAVYLCASSPLTGGYTFGSGTRLTVV.

The V and J genes are TRBV30 and TRBJ2-3; 11 positions agree with TRBD2. The germline V gene encodes CDR1 GTSNPN and CDR2 SVGIG (reference sequence). The CDR3 has 15 residues. V was pared by 8 bases and J by 4 bases, with 11 bases of the junction left unmatched. The CDR3 sequence is CAGHAGLADADTQYF. The CDR3 DNA follows: TGTGCCGGACACGCGGGACTAGCGGACGCAGATACGCAGTATTTT.

The chain employs TRBV28 and TRBJ2-7; D perhaps matches TRBD2 (5 bases). This CDR3 contains 16 residues. The V gene's germline CDR1 is MDHEN and CDR2 SYDVKM. V was trimmed by 5 bases and J by 2 bases, leaving 19 bases between them. CDR3 coding DNA: TGTGCCAGCAGTCCCCGAAGTGAGCGGACCCCCTACGAGCAGTACTTC. Translated: CASSPRSERTPYEQYF.

The CDR3 DNA reads TGTGCCAGCAGCTTATCCAGGGGGCATGGGGAGACCCAGTACTTC. This gives the protein CASSLSRGHGETQYF. This sequence joins TRBV7-2 and TRBJ2-5, with 8 bases lining up with TRBD1. CDR1 is SGHTA, CDR2 FQGNSA, per germline. After removal of 2 bases from V and 5 bases from J, the junction contained 7 bases not matched to a gene. There are 15 residues in the CDR3.

V is TRBV19 and J is TRBJ1-2; 9 nucleotides agree with TRBD1. CDR1 is LNHDA, CDR2 SQIVND, per germline (reference sequence). V gave up 6 bases and J gave up 7 bases; unmatched junction bases: 3. This CDR3 is 12 amino acids long. CDR3 residues: CASRTGGFGYTF. DNA for the CDR3: TGTGCCAGTAGGACAGGGGGATTTGGCTACACCTTC.

This CDR3 is CASRNRDRPTDTQYF. For the CDR3, the DNA is TGTGCCAGTAGAAACCGGGACAGGCCCACAGATACGCAGTATTTT. This chain joins TRBV19 and TRBJ2-3; 8 positions match TRBD1. This CDR3 is 15 amino acids long. The V gene's germline CDR1 is LNHDA and CDR2 SQIVND (reference sequence). The V gene end was trimmed by 6 bases and the J gene end by 2 bases; junction bases not matched to a gene: 7.

This clone was counted between two and nine times. V gene TRBV29-1 combines with J gene TRBJ1-1; a weak D match, TRBD1 (5 bases). Between the trimmed V and J ends, which lost 3 bases and 0 bases, there was a span of 17 bases. CDR3 length equals 16 residues. Looked up from germline, CDR1 is SQVTM and CDR2 is ANQGSEA. CDR3 DNA: TGCAGCGTTGATGGGGGGTGGGGTCTAGTGAACACTGAAGCTTTCTTT. It is translated as CSVDGGWGLVNTEAFF.

This clone was detected a few times. DNA for the CDR3: TGTGCCTGGAACCAGGGGGCTAGCGCTGAAGCTTTCTTT. It encodes CAWNQGASAEAFF. V and J are TRBV30 and TRBJ1-1; 8 bases map to TRBD1. Trimming at V came to 4 bases and at J to 6 bases, leaving 7 bases not matched to a gene. Germline assignment: CDR1 GTSNPN and CDR2 SVGIG (reference sequence). The CDR3 length is 13 residues.

This clone was found a few times. The chain combines TRBV6-5 with TRBJ2-2; maybe TRBD2 (5 bases). Germline values: CDR1 MNHEY, CDR2 SVGAGI. The CDR3 has 15 residues. V lost 5 bases to trimming and J lost 5 bases, with 15 bases between them. In nucleotides, the CDR3 is TGTGCCAGCAGTACCAGAGGGAGAGGTACCGGGGAGCTGTTTTTT. It is translated as CASSTRGRGTGELFF.

The chain has TRBV5-4 and TRBJ2-3; TRBD2 matches 10 bases. Germline CDR1 SGHNT, CDR2 YYREEE (reference sequence). Unmatched junction bases numbered 6, after V lost 1 base and J lost 7 bases. The CDR3 length is 15 residues. Here the CDR3 reads CASSLSASGRHTQYF. The CDR3 DNA is TGTGCCAGCAGCTTGTCGGCTAGCGGGAGACATACGCAGTATTTT.

The rearrangement uses TRBV27 and TRBJ1-5, with D perhaps TRBD1 (6 bases). Trimming removed 5 bases from V and 7 bases from J, with 12 bases in between. This CDR3 has 13 residues. Per germline, CDR1 MNHEY and CDR2 SMNVEV (reference sequence). The CDR3 loop is CASSQSGAQPQHF. The CDR3 DNA reads TGTGCCAGCAGTCAATCAGGGGCACAGCCCCAGCATTTT.

This rearrangement joins TRBV7-2 to TRBJ1-1; maybe TRBD1 (5 bases). Germline V gene data show CDR1 as SGHTA and CDR2 as FQGNSA. The V and J ends lost 7 bases and 0 bases respectively, with 12 bases between them. There are 14 residues in the CDR3. CDR3: CASTLGAMNTEAFF. CDR3 nucleotides: TGTGCCAGCACCCTAGGGGCCATGAACACTGAAGCTTTCTTT.

The rearrangement joins TRBV9 to TRBJ2-5, with D possibly being TRBD2 (5 bases). Germline assignment: CDR1 SGDLS and CDR2 YYNGEE. This CDR3 spans 15 amino acids. Trimming removed 7 bases from V and 2 bases from J, with 18 bases in between. CDR3: CASGRGSSTQETQYF. CDR3 in DNA: TGTGCCAGCGGGAGAGGATCCAGCACACAAGAGACCCAGTACTTC.

This clone was counted a few times. The chain recombines TRBV7-2 with TRBJ1-3; unclear D gene. V was shortened by 5 bases and J by 0 bases, with 5 bases between the two germline ends. Per germline, CDR1 SGHTA and CDR2 FQGNSA. CDR3 length: 13 amino acids. The chain's CDR3 is CASSLSSGNTIYF. The DNA for the CDR3 is TGTGCCAGCAGCCTTTCCTCTGGAAACACCATATATTTT.

This chain joins TRBV5-1 and TRBJ2-7, with 7 bases aligning to TRBD1. Losses at the gene ends were 4 bases for V and 3 bases for J; bases not matched to a gene: 7. Germline CDR1 SGHRS, CDR2 YFSETQ. This CDR3 has 14 amino acids. The CDR3 region is CASSPGTADYEQYV. The CDR3 coding sequence is TGCGCCAGCAGCCCCGGGACAGCCGACTACGAGCAGTACGTC.

The chain is built from TRBV10-3 and TRBJ2-5; TRBD1 might be the D (6 bases). This CDR3 region has 13 residues. V lost 3 bases, J lost 14 bases, and 19 bases lay in between. Germline V CDR1 and CDR2: ENHRY, SYGVKD. CDR3 nucleotides: TGTGCCATCAGTGATGGGCAGGGGACCCCGATATACTTC. This gives the protein CAISDGQGTPIYF.